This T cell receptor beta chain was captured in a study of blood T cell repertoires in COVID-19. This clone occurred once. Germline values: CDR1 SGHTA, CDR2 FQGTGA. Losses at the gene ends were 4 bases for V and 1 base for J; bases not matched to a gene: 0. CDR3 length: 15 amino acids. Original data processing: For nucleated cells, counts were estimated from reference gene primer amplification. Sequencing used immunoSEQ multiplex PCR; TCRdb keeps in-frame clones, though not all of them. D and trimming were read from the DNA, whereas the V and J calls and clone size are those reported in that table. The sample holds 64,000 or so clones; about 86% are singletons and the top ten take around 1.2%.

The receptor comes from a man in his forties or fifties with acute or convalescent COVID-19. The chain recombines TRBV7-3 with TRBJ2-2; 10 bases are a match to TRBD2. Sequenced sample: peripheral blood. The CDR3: CASSSSGGNTGELFF. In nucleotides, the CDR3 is TGTGCCAGCAGCTCTAGCGGGGGGAACACCGGGGAGCTGTTTTTT.